A selection of T cell receptor beta chains follows, all from one sample in a study of human T cells and chemical hapten exposure. TCRdb independently ran MiXCR on the RACE reads; one entry per CDR3 protein. Among 150,000 to 200,000 distinct CDR3 sequences, more than 14% were seen once, and the ten largest hold around 1.7%. Here the sequenced sample was whole blood, taken in connection with sensitization to the hapten diphenylcyclopropenone (DPC). The source of these receptors is a woman aged 25 to 39 with alopecia areata. Some clones in this sample may be carry-over from other donors' samples. The CDR3 runs from the conserved cysteine through the conserved F or W. D genes are given only for firm matches. Only some rows state a clone size, as once, few, many or a class for expanded clones.

clone_size d_call j_call v_call cdr3_nt cdr3_aa
. . TRBJ1-3 TRBV4-1 TGCGCCAGCAGCCAAGTAGGCGGAAACACCATATATTTT CASSQVGGNTIYF
few . TRBJ1-2 TRBV10-3 TGTGCCATCAGAAACAGGGCTGACTATGGCTACACCTTC CAIRNRADYGYTF
few . TRBJ2-1 TRBV5-1 TGCGCCAGCAGCTTAGGGTCTTATTCTTACAATGAGCAGTTCTTC CASSLGSYSYNEQFF
many . TRBJ1-1 TRBV29-1 TGCAGCGTTGGCCCTGAAGCTTTCTTT CSVGPEAFF
. . TRBJ2-1 TRBV12-3/TRBV12-4 TGTGCCAGCAGGGTACAGGGAAATGAGCAGTTCTTC CASRVQGNEQFF
. . TRBJ1-1 TRBV29-1 TGCAGCGTCAGAAGGACTGGGGCAGCTAACACTGAAGCTTTCTTT CSVRRTGAANTEAFF
. TRBD1 TRBJ2-5 TRBV7-2 TGTGCCAGCAGCCAAGACAGGGGTAAACAAGAGACCCAGTACTTC CASSQDRGKQETQYF
many . TRBJ1-1 TRBV3-1 TGTGCCAGCAGCCAAAACACTGAAGCTTTCTTT CASSQNTEAFF
. . TRBJ2-1 TRBV3-1 TGTGCCAGCAGCCAAGATACAGGGAGCGGTGAGCAGTTCTTC CASSQDTGSGEQFF
few . TRBJ2-1 TRBV7-9 TGTGCCAGCAGCTTAGAGTACCTCGAGCAGTTCTTC CASSLEYLEQFF
few . TRBJ2-2 TRBV12-3/TRBV12-4 TGTGCCAGCAGCGGGGGGGAGCTGTTTTTT CASSGGELFF
few . TRBJ1-4 TRBV28 TGTGCCAGCAGTTTCTCCCCGGCAGTCGGGTATGAAAAACTGTTTTTT CASSFSPAVGYEKLFF
. TRBD2 TRBJ2-1 TRBV7-9 TGTGCCAGCAGCCGGGAGGGCACGGGGAATGAGCAGTTCTTC CASSREGTGNEQFF
few . TRBJ2-3 TRBV24-1 TGTGCCACCAGTCCTACATTCGCAGATACGCAGTATTTT CATSPTFADTQYF
few TRBD2 TRBJ2-5 TRBV6-5 TGTGCCAGCAGTCCCGGGACTAGTTGGGAGACCCAGTACTTC CASSPGTSWETQYF
few . TRBJ1-2 TRBV29-1 TGCAGCGCCGCAGGGGTCGATGGCTACACCTTC CSAAGVDGYTF
many . TRBJ1-1 TRBV6-2/TRBV6-3 TGTGCCAGCAGGGCGAACACTGAAGCTTTCTTT CASRANTEAFF
few . TRBJ2-1 TRBV3-1 TGTGCCAGCAGCCAAGCGGTCGGAGGGGAGCGCCACAATGAGCAGTTCTTC CASSQAVGGERHNEQFF
. . TRBJ1-1 TRBV5-1 TGCGCCAGCAGCACACCCAACGGCGTAGCTTTCTTT CASSTPNGVAFF
. . TRBJ2-5 TRBV6-2/TRBV6-3 TGTGCCAGCAGTTACCGCGGGGAAAGGGAAGAGACCCAGTACTTC CASSYRGEREETQYF
few . TRBJ1-5 TRBV6-1 TGTGCCAGCAGGCTACAGGGAGATCAGCCCCAGCATTTT CASRLQGDQPQHF
few TRBD1 TRBJ1-1 TRBV6-5 TGTGCCAGCACTCCGACAGGGAAATACACTGAAGCTTTCTTT CASTPTGKYTEAFF
many . TRBJ1-2 TRBV7-9 TGTGCCAGCAGCTCTGAAAGGAGCGGCTACACCTTC CASSSERSGYTF
. TRBD1 TRBJ2-7 TRBV29-1 TGCAGCGTTGCTTGGGGACAGGGCAGCGAGCAGTACTTC CSVAWGQGSEQYF
many TRBD1 TRBJ1-4 TRBV4-3 TGCGCCAGCAGCCACATTCCCGGACAGGGGGACTATGAAAAACTGTTTTTT CASSHIPGQGDYEKLFF
. TRBD2 TRBJ2-1 TRBV11-2 TGTGCCAGCAGCTTAGCTGCAGCTAGCGGGAGGGCTGAGCAGTTCTTC CASSLAAASGRAEQFF
. TRBD2 TRBJ2-2 TRBV3-1 TGTGCCAGCAGCCATCGGTCTAGCGGCCCGGGAGGAGGGGAGCTGTTTTTT CASSHRSSGPGGGELFF
. . TRBJ1-2 TRBV14 TGTGCCAGCAGCCAAGACGGGGGGCTACACTATGGCTACACCTTC CASSQDGGLHYGYTF
. . TRBJ2-3 TRBV7-6 TGTGCCAGCAGCCCCCCGACAGTATCAATCACAGATACGCAGTATTTT CASSPPTVSITDTQYF
. TRBD1 TRBJ2-5 TRBV10-3 TGTGCCATCAGTGGACAGGGTGGAGAGACCCAGTACTTC CAISGQGGETQYF
. . TRBJ2-3 TRBV7-2 TGTGCCAGCAGCCTGACCCGAGGTTGGACAGATACGCAGTATTTT CASSLTRGWTDTQYF
. TRBD2 TRBJ2-1 TRBV5-5 TGTGCCAGCAGCTTTCGCCTAGCGGGACCGAATGAGCAGTTCTTC CASSFRLAGPNEQFF
few TRBD2 TRBJ2-3 TRBV28 TGTGCCAGCAGTTTAAGAGGGATTAGCGGGATGAGCACAGATACGCAGTATTTT CASSLRGISGMSTDTQYF
few . TRBJ2-1 TRBV14 TGTGCCAGCAGCCCTATCGGAAGCTCCTACAATGAGCAGTTCTTC CASSPIGSSYNEQFF
many TRBD2 TRBJ2-1 TRBV7-2 TGTGCCAGCAGCTTAGAACTAGCGGGCCTTAACAATGAGCAGTTCTTC CASSLELAGLNNEQFF
. . TRBJ2-7 TRBV7-2 TGTGCCACCCGACAGCCGTGGACCTACGAGCAGTACTTC CATRQPWTYEQYF
few TRBD1 TRBJ1-5 TRBV28 TGTGCCAGCAGTTATACAGGGGGCCGGATAGCCCAGCATTTT CASSYTGGRIAQHF